This T cell receptor beta chain comes out of a study of blood T cells in healthy people across ages. The CDR3 is made up of 18 amino acids. The V and J ends lost 0 bases and 4 bases, in that order; junction bases with no gene match: 8. Germline values: CDR1 MGHRA, CDR2 YSYEKL. For the second PCR, which ran for about 6 to 11 cycles, a sample-barcoded 5' primer and a J-beta primer mix were used. Each CDR3 protein is one row after TCRdb ran MiXCR on the 5' RACE reads. The repertoire includes about a million distinct CDR3 sequences, around 48% of them detected once, and 10% to 15% sits in the top ten. Broader study findings: Underestimates were what the diversity estimates from one million T cells were considered to be. Changes seen in expanded clonotypes were possibly confounded by donor CMV status left unknown. Comparison with aged donors showed that long-lived donors had more naive CD4+ cells and higher diversity.

Worth noting for this clonotype: Its matching antigen is unknown.

The sequenced sample was blood. The clonotype comes from a man aged 25 to 40 in good health. The V and J genes are TRBV4-1 and TRBJ2-3, with 12 bases identical to TRBD1. The CDR3 DNA reads TGCGCCAGCAGCCAAGAGAGAGGGACAGGGGGCGCCCCAGATACGCAGTATTTT. Residues: CASSQERGTGGAPDTQYF.